Reported below is one T cell receptor (beta chain). No antigen is known for it. This CDR3 has 20 amino acids. V was pared by 5 bases and J by 5 bases, with 21 bases of the junction left unmatched. Germline CDR1 and CDR2: GTSNPN and SVGIG (reference sequence). The entry originates in a study of T cell responses to AZD1222 COVID-19 vaccine. Only in-frame clones appear in the TCRdb table, and some are missing; sequencing was by immunoSEQ multiplex PCR. The sample contains around 66,000 clones, about four fifths of which appear only once. Study findings and constraints: Clonal diversity was possibly underestimated, and the donors were mostly white British, with more females. Close to half of spike-specific TCRs reportedly recognize unmutated variant regions. At 160-218 and 743-854, vaccine-associated CD4 TCRs were dominant, and they spanned spike.

The specimen was peripheral blood, collected on day 0 of MenACWY control vaccination. This receptor was identified in an adult in good health. The genes are TRBV30 and TRBJ2-1, with TRBD2 matching 13 bases. CDR3: CAWDIKPGQRGLAGDNEQFF. CDR3 in DNA: TGTGCCTGGGACATAAAACCGGGACAGAGAGGACTAGCGGGAGACAATGAGCAGTTCTTC.